The 7 T cell receptor beta chains listed next were all sequenced from one sample in a study of cytomegalovirus exposure and HLA in healthy donors. Primers included in the PCR were 60 Vbeta and 13 Jbeta primers. Produced via immunoSEQ multiplex PCR; TCRdb's table is partial and in-frame only. Of about 170,000 clones listed, 79% are singletons. Sequenced: PBMCs. Receptors were obtained from a woman aged 45 to 65 in good health and CMV-seronegative.

This chain connects TRBV5-1 to TRBJ2-3; TRBD2 aligns across 10 bases. Germline CDR1 SGHRS, CDR2 YFSETQ. The V segment lost 6 bases and the J segment 4 bases; nucleotides outside the gene matches: 11. This CDR3 comprises 16 residues. The CDR3 DNA is TGCGCCAGCACCGTCACTAGCGGGATAGCTCCAGATACGCAGTATTTT. It specifies CASTVTSGIAPDTQYF.

V is TRBV5-6 and J is TRBJ2-4, with D possibly matching TRBD2 (7 bases). The CDR3 is 18 amino acids. With 0 bases removed from V and 0 bases from J, the gap between germline ends came to 16 bases. Germline loops: CDR1 SGHDT, CDR2 YYEEEE. The CDR3 spells CASSLGWGGDLAKNIQYF. The DNA of the CDR3 is TGTGCCAGCAGCTTGGGGTGGGGGGGCGATCTAGCCAAAAACATTCAGTACTTC.

This clone occurred a few times. The chain recombines TRBV7-2 with TRBJ2-7, with a tentative D call TRBD1 (5 bases). The germline CDR1 and CDR2 sequences are SGHTA and FQGNSA. The germline V and J ends were trimmed by 3 bases and 3 bases, with 9 bases remaining between them. CDR3 length: 13 amino acids. The CDR3 nucleotides read TGTGCCAGCAGCTTCGGACACTTCTACGAGCAGTACTTC. Protein sequence: CASSFGHFYEQYF.

The chain employs TRBV28 and TRBJ2-5, with 11 nucleotides matching TRBD1. The CDR3 is 17 residues long. Germline CDR1 is MDHEN and CDR2 is SYDVKM. After removal of 6 bases from V and 1 base from J, the junction contained 10 bases not matched to a gene. CDR3 sequence reads: CASSTGTGGLSQETQYF. CDR3 in DNA: TGTGCCAGCAGCACCGGGACAGGGGGGCTTTCCCAAGAGACCCAGTACTTC.

The rearrangement joins TRBV7-9 to TRBJ1-4, with D perhaps TRBD1 (5 bases). V lost 6 bases and J 2 bases, leaving 16 bases between the germline ends. Per the germline V gene, CDR1 is SEHNR and CDR2 is FQNEAQ (reference sequence). CDR3 length: 16 residues. The CDR3 spells CASRAGTGGTNEKLFF. In nucleotides, the CDR3 is TGTGCCAGCAGGGCCGGGACCGGAGGGACTAATGAAAAACTGTTTTTT.

Notes on this clone: Other DNA variants within this sample encode the same CDR3. This rearrangement joins TRBV5-1 to TRBJ1-1, with no clear D. V lost 5 bases, J lost 7 bases, and 12 bases lay in between. CDR3 length equals 12 residues. CDR1 is SGHRS and CDR2 is YFSETQ in the germline V gene. The CDR3 region has the DNA TGCGCCAGCAGTGAGGCCGGAATTGAAGCTTTCTTT. Translating it yields CASSEAGIEAFF. The variable domain in full, completed from reference TRBV5-1 and TRBJ1-1, reads KAGVTQTPRYLIKTRGQQVTLSCSPISGHRSVSWYQQTPGQGLQFLFEYFSETQRNKGNFPGRFSGRQFSNSRSEMNVSTLELGDSALYLCASSEAGIEAFFGQGTRLTVV.

This chain joins TRBV4-3 and TRBJ2-5; D not certain. Germline-derived CDR1 and CDR2 are LGHNA and YSLEER. V was pared by 1 base and J by 5 bases, with 8 bases between. The CDR3 consists of 13 residues. CDR3 protein: CASSQAPGETQYF. Here the CDR3 DNA reads TGCGCCAGCAGCCAAGCCCCCGGGGAGACCCAGTACTTC.